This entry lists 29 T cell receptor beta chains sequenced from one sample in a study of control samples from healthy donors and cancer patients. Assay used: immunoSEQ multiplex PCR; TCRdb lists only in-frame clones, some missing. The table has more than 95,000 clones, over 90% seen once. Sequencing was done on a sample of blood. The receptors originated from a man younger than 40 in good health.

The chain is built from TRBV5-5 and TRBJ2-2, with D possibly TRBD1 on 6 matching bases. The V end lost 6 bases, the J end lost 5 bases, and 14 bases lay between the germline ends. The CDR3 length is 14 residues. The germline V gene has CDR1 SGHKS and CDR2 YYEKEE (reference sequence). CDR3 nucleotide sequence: TGTGCCAGCACCGTTTACAGGGTGACCGGGGAGCTGTTTTTT. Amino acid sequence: CASTVYRVTGELFF.

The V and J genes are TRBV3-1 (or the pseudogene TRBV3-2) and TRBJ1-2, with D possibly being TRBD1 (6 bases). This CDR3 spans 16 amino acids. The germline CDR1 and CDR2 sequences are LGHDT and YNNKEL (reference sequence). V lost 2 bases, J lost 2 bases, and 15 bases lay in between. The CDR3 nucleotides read TGTGCCAGCAGCCAAAGCCGAGGGGGGGACAACTATGGCTACACCTTC. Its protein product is CASSQSRGGDNYGYTF.

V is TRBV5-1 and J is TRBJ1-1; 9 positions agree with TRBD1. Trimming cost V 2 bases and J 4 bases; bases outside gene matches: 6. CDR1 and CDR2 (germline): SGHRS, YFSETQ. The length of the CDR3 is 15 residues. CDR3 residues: CASSLGSTGGTEAFF. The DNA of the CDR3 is TGCGCCAGCAGCTTAGGTTCGACAGGGGGCACTGAAGCTTTCTTT. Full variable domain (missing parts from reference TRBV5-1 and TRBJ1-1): KAGVTQTPRYLIKTRGQQVTLSCSPISGHRSVSWYQQTPGQGLQFLFEYFSETQRNKGNFPGRFSGRQFSNSRSEMNVSTLELGDSALYLCASSLGSTGGTEAFFGQGTRLTVV.

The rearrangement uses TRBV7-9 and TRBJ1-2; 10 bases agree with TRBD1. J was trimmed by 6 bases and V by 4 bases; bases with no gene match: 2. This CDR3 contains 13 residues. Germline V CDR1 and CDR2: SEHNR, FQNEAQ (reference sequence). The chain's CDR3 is CASSYGTGDGYTF. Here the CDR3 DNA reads TGTGCCAGCAGCTACGGGACAGGGGATGGCTACACCTTC.

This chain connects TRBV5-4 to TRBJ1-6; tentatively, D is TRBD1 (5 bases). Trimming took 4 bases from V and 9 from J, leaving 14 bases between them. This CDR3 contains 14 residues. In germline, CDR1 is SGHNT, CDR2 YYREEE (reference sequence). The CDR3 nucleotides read TGTGCCAGCAGCAGGGACGCTGGAGGTTCACCCCTCCACTTT. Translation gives CASSRDAGGSPLHF. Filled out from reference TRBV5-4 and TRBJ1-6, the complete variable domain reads ETGVTQSPTHLIKTRGQQVTLRCSSQSGHNTVSWYQQALGQGPQFIFQYYREEENGRGNFPPRFSGLQFPNYSSELNVNALELDDSALYLCASSRDAGGSPLHFGNGTRLTVT.

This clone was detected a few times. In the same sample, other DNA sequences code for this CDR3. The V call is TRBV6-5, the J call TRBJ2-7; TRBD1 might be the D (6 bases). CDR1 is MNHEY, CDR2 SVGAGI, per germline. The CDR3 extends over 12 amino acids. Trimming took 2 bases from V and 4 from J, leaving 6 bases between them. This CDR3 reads CASSYDRYEQYF. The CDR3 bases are TGTGCCAGCAGTTACGACAGGTACGAGCAGTACTTC.

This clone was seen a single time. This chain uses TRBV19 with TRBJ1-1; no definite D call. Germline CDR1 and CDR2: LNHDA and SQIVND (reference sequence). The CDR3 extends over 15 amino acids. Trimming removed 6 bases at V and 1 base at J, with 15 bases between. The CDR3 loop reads CASSMWGRENTEAFF. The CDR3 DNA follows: TGTGCCAGTAGCATGTGGGGTAGGGAGAACACTGAAGCTTTCTTT.

CDR3 DNA sequence: TGCGCCAGCAGTAACCGTGATTCACCCCTCCACTTT. Encoded protein: CASSNRDSPLHF. V gene TRBV5-1 combines with J gene TRBJ1-6; D is undetermined. Per germline, CDR1 SGHRS and CDR2 YFSETQ. This CDR3 is 12 amino acids long. Trimming took 5 bases from V and 8 from J, leaving 8 bases between them. Together with reference TRBV5-1 and TRBJ1-6, the CDR3 gives the full variable domain: KAGVTQTPRYLIKTRGQQVTLSCSPISGHRSVSWYQQTPGQGLQFLFEYFSETQRNKGNFPGRFSGRQFSNSRSEMNVSTLELGDSALYLCASSNRDSPLHFGNGTRLTVT.

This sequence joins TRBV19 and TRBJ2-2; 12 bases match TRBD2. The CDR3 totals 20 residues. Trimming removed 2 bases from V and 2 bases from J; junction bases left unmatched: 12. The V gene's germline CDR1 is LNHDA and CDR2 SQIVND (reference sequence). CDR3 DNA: TGTGCCAGTAGTATACCAGTGAGACTAGCGGGGGCTCTCAACACCGGGGAGCTGTTTTTT. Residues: CASSIPVRLAGALNTGELFF.

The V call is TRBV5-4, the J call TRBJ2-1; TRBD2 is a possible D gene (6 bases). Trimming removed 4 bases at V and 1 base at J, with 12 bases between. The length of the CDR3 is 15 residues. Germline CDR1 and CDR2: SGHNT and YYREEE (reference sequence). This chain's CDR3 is CASSLAGTSYNEQFF. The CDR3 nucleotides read TGTGCCAGCAGCCTCGCCGGGACTTCCTACAATGAGCAGTTCTTC.

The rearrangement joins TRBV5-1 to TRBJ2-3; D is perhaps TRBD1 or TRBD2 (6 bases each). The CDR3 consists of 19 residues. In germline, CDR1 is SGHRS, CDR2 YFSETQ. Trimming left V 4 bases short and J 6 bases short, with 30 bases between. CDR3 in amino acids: CASSPGERQARGLWDTQYF. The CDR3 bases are TGCGCCAGCAGCCCGGGGGAGAGACAGGCGCGGGGCCTTTGGGATACGCAGTATTTT.

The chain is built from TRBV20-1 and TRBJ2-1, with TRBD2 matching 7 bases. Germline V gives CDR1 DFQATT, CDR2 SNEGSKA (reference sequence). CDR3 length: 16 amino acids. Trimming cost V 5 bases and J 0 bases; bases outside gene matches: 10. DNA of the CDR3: TGCAGTGCTGGTGGAGGCGGGGGTTTCTCCTACAATGAGCAGTTCTTC. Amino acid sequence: CSAGGGGGFSYNEQFF.

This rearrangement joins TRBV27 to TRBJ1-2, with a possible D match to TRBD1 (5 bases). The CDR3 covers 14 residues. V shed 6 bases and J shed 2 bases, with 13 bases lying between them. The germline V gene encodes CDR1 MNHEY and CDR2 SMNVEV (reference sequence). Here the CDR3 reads CASSRRDGNYGYTF. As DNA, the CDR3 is TGTGCCAGCAGCCGACGGGACGGCAACTATGGCTACACCTTC.

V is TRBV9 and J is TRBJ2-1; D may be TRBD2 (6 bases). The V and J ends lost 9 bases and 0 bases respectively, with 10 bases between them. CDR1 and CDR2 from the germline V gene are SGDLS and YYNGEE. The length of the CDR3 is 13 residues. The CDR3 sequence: CATAEGSYNEQFF. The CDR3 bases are TGTGCCACCGCGGAGGGCTCCTACAATGAGCAGTTCTTC.

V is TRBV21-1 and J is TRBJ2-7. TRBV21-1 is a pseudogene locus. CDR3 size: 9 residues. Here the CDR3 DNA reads TGCGGGACCCTGGATGGGCAGTACTTC. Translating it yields CGTLDGQYF.

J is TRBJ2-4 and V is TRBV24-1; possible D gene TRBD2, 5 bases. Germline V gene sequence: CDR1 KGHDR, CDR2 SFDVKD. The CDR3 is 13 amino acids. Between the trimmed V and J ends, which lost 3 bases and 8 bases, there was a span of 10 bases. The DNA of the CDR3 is TGTGCCACCAGTGATCCCGGGGAGCACATTCAGTACTTC. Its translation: CATSDPGEHIQYF.

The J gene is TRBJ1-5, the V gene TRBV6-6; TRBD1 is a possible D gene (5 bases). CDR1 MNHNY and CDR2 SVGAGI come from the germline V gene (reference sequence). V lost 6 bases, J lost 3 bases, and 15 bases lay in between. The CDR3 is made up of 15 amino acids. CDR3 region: CASRPGGGANQPQHF. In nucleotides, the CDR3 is TGTGCCAGCAGACCGGGCGGAGGGGCCAATCAGCCCCAGCATTTT.

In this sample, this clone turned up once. Here the CDR3 DNA reads TGTGCCAGCAGGGACAGGGGATCCCTTGAAGCTTTCTTT. Its protein product is CASRDRGSLEAFF. This sequence joins TRBV14 and TRBJ1-1; 9 bases are shared with TRBD1. Germline loops: CDR1 SGHDN, CDR2 FVKESK. The CDR3 spans 13 residues. V lost 6 bases, J lost 7 bases, and 6 bases stayed unmatched.

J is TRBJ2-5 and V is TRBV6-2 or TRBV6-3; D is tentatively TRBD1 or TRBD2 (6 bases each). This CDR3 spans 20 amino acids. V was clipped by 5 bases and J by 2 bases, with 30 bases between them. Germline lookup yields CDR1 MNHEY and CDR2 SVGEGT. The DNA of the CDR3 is TGTGCCAGCAGTCGTTATATTATAGGGGGGTTAATGTCGCGGCAAGAGACCCAGTACTTC. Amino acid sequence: CASSRYIIGGLMSRQETQYF.

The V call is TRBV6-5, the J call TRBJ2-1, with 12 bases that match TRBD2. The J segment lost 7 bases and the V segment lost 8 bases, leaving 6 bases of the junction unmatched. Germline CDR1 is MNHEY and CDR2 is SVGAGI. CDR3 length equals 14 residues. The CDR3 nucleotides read TGTGCCAGCCTAGCTAGCGGGGGGGCAAATGAGCAGTTCTTC. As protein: CASLASGGANEQFF.

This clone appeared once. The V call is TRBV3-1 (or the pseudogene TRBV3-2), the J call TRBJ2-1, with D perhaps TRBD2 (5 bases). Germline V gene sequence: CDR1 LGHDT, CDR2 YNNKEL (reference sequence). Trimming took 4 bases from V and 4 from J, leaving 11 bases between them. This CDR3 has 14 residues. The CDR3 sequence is CASSLLTRYNEQFF. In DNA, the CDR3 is TGTGCCAGCAGCCTCCTTACTAGGTACAATGAGCAGTTCTTC.

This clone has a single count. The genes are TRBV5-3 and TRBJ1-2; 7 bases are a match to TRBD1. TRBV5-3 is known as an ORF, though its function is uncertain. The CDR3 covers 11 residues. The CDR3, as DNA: TGTGTCGGTACAGGGGTCCATGGCTACACCTTC. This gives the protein CVGTGVHGYTF.

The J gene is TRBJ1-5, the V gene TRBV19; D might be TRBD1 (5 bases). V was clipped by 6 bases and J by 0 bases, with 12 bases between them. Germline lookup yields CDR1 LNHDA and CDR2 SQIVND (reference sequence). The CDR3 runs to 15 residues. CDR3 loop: CASSTGRNSNQPQHF. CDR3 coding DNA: TGTGCCAGTAGCACGGGACGGAATAGCAATCAGCCCCAGCATTTT.

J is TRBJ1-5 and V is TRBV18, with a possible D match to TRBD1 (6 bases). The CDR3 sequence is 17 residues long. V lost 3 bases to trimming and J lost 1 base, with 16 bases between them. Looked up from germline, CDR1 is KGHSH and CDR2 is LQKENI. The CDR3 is CASSPGRGEPSNQPQHF. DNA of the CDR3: TGTGCCAGCTCACCGGGGAGGGGGGAACCAAGCAATCAGCCCCAGCATTTT. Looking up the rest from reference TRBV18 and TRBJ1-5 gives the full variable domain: NAGVMQNPRHLVRRRGQEARLRCSPMKGHSHVYWYRQLPEEGLKFMVYLQKENIIDESGMPKERFSAEFPKEGPSILRIQQVVRGDSAAYFCASSPGRGEPSNQPQHFGDGTRLSIL.

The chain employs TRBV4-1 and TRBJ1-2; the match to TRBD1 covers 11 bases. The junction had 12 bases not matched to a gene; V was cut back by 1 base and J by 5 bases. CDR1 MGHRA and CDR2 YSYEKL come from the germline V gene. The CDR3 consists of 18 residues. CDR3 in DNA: TGCGCCAGCAGCCAAGTTGGGATACCGGGACAGGGGGGTTATGGCTACACCTTC. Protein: CASSQVGIPGQGGYGYTF.

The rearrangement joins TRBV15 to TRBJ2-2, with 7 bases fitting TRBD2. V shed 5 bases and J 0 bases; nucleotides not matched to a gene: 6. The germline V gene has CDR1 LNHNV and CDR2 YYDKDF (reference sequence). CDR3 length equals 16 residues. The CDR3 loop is CATSYQAGPNTGELFF. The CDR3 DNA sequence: TGTGCCACCAGCTATCAAGCGGGACCGAACACCGGGGAGCTGTTTTTT.

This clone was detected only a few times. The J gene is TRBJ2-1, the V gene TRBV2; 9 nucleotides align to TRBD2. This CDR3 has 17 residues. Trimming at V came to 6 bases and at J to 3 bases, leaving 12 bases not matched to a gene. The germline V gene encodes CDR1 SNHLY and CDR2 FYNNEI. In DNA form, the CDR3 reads TGTGCCAGCAGCGGTATGATTAGCGGGGGAAGCTACAATGAGCAGTTCTTC. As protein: CASSGMISGGSYNEQFF.

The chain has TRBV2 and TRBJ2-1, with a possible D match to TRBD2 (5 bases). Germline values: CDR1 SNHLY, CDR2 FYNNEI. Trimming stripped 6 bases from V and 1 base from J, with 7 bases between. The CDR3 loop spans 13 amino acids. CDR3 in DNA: TGTGCCAGCAGCCGGGGATCCTACAATGAGCAGTTCTTC. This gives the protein CASSRGSYNEQFF.

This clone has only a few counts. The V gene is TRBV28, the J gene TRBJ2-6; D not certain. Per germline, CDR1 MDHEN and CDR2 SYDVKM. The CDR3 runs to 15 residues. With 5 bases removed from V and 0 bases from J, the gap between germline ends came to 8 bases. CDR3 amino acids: CASSPVLSGANVLTF. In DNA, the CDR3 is TGTGCCAGCAGTCCTGTCCTCTCTGGGGCCAACGTCCTGACTTTC.